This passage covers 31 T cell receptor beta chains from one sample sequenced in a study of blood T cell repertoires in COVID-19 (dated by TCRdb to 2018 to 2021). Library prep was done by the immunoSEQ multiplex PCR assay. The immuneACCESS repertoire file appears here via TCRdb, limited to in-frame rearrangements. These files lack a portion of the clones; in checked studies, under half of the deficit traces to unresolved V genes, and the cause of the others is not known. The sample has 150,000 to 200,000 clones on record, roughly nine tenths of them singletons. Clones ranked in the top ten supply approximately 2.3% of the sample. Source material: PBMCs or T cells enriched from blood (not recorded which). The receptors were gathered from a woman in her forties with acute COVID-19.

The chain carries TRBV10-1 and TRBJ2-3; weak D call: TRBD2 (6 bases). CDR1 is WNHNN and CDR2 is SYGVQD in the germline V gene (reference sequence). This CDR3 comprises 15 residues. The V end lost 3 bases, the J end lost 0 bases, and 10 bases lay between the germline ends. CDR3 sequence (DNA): TGCGCCAGCAGTGAAGTAGCGGACAGCACAGATACGCAGTATTTT. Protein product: CASSEVADSTDTQYF.

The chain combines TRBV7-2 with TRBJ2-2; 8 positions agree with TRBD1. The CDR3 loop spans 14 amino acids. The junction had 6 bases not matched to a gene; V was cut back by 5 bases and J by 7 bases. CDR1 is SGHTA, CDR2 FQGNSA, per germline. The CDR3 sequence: CASSPRGRSGELFF. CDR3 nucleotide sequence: TGTGCCAGCAGCCCCAGGGGGCGAAGCGGGGAGCTGTTTTTT. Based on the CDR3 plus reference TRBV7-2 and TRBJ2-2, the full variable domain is GAGVSQSPSNKVTEKGKDVELRCDPISGHTALYWYRQSLGQGLEFLIYFQGNSAPDKSGLPSDRFSAERTGGSVSTLTIQRTQQEDSAVYLCASSPRGRSGELFFGEGSRLTVL.

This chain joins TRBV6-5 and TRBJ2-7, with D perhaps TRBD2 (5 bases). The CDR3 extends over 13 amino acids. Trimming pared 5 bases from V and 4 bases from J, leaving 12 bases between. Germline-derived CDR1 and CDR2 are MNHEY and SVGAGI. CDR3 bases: TGTGCCAGCAGTAAACCCGGAGGTTACGAGCAGTACTTC. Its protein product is CASSKPGGYEQYF.

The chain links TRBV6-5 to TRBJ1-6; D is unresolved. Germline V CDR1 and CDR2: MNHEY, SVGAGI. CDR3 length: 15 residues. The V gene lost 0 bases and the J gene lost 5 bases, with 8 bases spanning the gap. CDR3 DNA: TGTGCCAGCAGTTACTCTACAGTAAATAATTCACCCCTCCACTTT. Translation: CASSYSTVNNSPLHF.

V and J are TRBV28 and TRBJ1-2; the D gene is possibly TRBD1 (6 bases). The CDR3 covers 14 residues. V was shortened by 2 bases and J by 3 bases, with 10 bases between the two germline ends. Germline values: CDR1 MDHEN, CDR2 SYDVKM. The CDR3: CASSLRAGDYGYTF. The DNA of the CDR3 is TGTGCCAGCAGTTTAAGAGCAGGGGACTATGGCTACACCTTC.

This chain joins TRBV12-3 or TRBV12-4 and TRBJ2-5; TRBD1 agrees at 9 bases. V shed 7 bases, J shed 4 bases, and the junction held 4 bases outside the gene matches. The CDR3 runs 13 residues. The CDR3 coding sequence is TGTGCCAGCAAGATGACAGGGGGAGAGACCCAGTACTTC. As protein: CASKMTGGETQYF.

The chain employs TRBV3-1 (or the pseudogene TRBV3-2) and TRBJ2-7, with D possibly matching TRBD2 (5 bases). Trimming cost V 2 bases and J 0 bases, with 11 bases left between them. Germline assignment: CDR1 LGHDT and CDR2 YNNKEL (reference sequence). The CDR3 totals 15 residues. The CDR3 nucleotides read TGTGCCAGCAGCCAAAGCGGAGGTAGCTCCTACGAGCAGTACTTC. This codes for CASSQSGGSSYEQYF.

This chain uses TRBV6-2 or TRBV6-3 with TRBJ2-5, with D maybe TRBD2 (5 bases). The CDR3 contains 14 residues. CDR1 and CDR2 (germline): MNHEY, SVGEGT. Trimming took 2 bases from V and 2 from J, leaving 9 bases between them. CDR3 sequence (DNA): TGTGCCAGCAGTTACCTTCGAGGGCAAGAGACCCAGTACTTC. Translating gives CASSYLRGQETQYF.

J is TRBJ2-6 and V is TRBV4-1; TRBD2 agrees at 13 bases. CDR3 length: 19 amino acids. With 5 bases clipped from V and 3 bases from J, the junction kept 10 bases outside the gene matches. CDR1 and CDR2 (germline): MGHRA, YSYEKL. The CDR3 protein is CASSAELAGGPNGANVLTF. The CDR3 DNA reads TGCGCCAGCAGCGCAGAACTAGCGGGGGGGCCAAATGGGGCCAACGTCCTGACTTTC.

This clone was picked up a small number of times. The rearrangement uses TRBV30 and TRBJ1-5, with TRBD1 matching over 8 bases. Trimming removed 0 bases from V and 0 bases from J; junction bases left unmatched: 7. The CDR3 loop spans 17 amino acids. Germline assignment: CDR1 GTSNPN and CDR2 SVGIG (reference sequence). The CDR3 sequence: CAWSVGDRRYSNQPQHF. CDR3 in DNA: TGTGCCTGGAGTGTAGGGGACAGGCGTTATAGCAATCAGCCCCAGCATTTT.

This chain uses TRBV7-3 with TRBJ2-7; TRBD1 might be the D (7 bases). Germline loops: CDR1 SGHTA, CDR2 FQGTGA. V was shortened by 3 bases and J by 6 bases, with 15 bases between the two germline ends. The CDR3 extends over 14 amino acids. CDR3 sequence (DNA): TGTGCCAGCAGCTTCCGACAGGGACTTCTCGAGCAGTACTTC. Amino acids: CASSFRQGLLEQYF.

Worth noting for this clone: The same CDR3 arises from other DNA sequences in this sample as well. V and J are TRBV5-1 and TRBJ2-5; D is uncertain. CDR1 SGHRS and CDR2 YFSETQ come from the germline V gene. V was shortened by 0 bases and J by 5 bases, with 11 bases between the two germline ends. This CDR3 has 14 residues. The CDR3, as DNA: TGCGCCAGCAGCTTGGCCGGCCTGGGCGAGACCCAGTACTTC. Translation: CASSLAGLGETQYF.

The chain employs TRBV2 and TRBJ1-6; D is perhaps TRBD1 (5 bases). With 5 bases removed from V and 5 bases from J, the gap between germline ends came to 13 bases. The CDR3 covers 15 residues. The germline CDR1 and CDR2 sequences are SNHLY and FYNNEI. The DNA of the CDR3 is TGTGCCAGCAGTTTCCGCGGGGCGGATAATTCACCCCTCCACTTT. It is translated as CASSFRGADNSPLHF.

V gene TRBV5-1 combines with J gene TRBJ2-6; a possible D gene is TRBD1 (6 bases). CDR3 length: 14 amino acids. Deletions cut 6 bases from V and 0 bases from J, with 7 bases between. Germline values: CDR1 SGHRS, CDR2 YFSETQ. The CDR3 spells CASKGVSGANVLTF. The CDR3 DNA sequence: TGCGCCAGCAAGGGGGTCTCTGGGGCCAACGTCCTGACTTTC. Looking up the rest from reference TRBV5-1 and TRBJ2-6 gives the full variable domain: KAGVTQTPRYLIKTRGQQVTLSCSPISGHRSVSWYQQTPGQGLQFLFEYFSETQRNKGNFPGRFSGRQFSNSRSEMNVSTLELGDSALYLCASKGVSGANVLTFGAGSRLTVL.

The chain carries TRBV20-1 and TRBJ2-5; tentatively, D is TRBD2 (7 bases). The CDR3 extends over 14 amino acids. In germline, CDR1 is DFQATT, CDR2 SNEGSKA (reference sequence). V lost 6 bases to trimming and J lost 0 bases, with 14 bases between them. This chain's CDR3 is CSASRGDNQETQYF. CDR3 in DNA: TGCAGTGCAAGTCGGGGGGACAACCAAGAGACCCAGTACTTC.

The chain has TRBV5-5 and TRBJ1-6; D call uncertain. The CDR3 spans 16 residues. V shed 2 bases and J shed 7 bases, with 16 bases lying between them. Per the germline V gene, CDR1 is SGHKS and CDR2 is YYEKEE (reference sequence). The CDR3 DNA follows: TGTGCCAGCAGCTTAACAGTGCCTGACTACAATTCACCCCTCCACTTT. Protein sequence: CASSLTVPDYNSPLHF. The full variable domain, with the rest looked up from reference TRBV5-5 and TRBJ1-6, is DAGVTQSPTHLIKTRGQQVTLRCSPISGHKSVSWYQQVLGQGPQFIFQYYEKEERGRGNFPDRFSARQFPNYSSELNVNALLLGDSALYLCASSLTVPDYNSPLHFGNGTRLTVT.

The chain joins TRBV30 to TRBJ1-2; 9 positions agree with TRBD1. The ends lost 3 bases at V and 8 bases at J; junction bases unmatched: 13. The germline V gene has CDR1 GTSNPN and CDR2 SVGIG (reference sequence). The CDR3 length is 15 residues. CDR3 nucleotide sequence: TGTGCCTGGAGGGGGGGGACAGGGTTACTTAGCGGCTACACCTTC. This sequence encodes CAWRGGTGLLSGYTF.

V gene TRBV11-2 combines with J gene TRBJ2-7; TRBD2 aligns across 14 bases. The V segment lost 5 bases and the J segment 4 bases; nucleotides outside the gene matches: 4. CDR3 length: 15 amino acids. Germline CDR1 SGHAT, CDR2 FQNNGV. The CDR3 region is CASSLGLAGVYEQYF. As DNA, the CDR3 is TGTGCCAGCAGCCTGGGACTAGCGGGAGTGTACGAGCAGTACTTC.

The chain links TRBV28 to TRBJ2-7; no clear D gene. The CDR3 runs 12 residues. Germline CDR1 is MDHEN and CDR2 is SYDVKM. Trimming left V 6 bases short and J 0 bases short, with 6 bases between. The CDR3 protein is CASSLRSYEQYF. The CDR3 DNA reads TGTGCCAGCAGCCTGCGCTCCTACGAGCAGTACTTC.

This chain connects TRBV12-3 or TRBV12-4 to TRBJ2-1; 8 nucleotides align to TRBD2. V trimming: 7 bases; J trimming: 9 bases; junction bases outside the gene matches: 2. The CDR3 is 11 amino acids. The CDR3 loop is CASTGGAEQFF. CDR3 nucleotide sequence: TGTGCCAGCACCGGGGGGGCTGAGCAGTTCTTC.

CDR3 nucleotides: TGTGCCAGTAGTAGTCGACTAGTTCCGGAGGTCGGGGAGCTGTTTTTT. Residues: CASSSRLVPEVGELFF. The chain links TRBV19 to TRBJ2-2, with a possible D match to TRBD2 (6 bases). V was cut by 4 bases and J by 7 bases, with 19 bases left in between. The CDR3 is 16 amino acids. The germline gives CDR1 LNHDA, CDR2 SQIVND (reference sequence).

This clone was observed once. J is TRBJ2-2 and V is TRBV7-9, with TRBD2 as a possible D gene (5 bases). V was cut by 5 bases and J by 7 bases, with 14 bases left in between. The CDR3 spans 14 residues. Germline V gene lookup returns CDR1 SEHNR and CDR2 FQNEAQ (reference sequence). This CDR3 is CASSQSTAGGELFF. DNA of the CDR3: TGTGCCAGCAGCCAGTCCACGGCGGGCGGGGAGCTGTTTTTT.

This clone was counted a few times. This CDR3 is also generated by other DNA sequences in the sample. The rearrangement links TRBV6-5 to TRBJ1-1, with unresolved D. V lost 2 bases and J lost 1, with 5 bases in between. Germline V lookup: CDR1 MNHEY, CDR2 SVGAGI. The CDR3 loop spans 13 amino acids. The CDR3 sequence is CASSYGQNTEAFF. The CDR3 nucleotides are TGTGCCAGCAGTTACGGCCAGAACACTGAAGCTTTCTTT.

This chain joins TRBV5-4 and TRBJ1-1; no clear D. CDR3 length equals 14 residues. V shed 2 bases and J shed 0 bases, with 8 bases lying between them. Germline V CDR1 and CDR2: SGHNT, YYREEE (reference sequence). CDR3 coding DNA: TGTGCCAGCAGCTTTTCCGCGATGAACACTGAAGCTTTCTTT. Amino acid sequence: CASSFSAMNTEAFF.

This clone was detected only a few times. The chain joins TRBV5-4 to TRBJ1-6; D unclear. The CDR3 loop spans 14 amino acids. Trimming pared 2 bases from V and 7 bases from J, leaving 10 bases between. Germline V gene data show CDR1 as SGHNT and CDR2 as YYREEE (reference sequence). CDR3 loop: CASSFSNSNSPLHF. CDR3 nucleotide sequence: TGTGCCAGCAGCTTCTCTAACAGCAATTCACCCCTCCACTTT.

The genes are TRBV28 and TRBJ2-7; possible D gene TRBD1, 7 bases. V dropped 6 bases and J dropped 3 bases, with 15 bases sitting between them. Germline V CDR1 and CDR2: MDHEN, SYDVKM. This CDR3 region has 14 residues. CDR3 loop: CASSRGGGVYEQYF. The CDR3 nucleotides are TGTGCCAGCAGCCGCGGAGGGGGCGTCTACGAGCAGTACTTC.

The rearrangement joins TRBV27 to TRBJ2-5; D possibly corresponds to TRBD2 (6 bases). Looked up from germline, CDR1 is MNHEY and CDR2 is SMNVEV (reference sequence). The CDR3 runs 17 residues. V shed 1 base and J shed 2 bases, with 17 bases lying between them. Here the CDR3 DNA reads TGTGCCAGCAGTTTATGGGGCCGACTAGTCTCGCAAGAGACCCAGTACTTC. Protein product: CASSLWGRLVSQETQYF.

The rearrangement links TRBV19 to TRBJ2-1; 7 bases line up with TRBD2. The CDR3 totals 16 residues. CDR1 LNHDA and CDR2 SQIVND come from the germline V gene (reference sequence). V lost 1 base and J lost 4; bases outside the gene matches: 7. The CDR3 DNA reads TGTGCCAGTAGTATAGGGGGGACTAAGATATACAATGAGCAGTTCTTC. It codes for CASSIGGTKIYNEQFF.

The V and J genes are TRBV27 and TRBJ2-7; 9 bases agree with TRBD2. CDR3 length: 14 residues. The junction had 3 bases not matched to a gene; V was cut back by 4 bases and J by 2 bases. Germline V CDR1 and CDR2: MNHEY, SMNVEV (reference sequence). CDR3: CASSSRGGAYEQYF. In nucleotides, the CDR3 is TGTGCCAGCAGTTCACGCGGGGGGGCCTACGAGCAGTACTTC.

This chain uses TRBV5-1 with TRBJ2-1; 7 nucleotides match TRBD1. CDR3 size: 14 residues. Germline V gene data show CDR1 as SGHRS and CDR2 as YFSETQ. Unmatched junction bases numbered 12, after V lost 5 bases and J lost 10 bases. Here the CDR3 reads CASRTGTDSREQFF. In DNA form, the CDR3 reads TGCGCCAGCAGAACCGGGACAGACTCAAGAGAGCAGTTCTTC.

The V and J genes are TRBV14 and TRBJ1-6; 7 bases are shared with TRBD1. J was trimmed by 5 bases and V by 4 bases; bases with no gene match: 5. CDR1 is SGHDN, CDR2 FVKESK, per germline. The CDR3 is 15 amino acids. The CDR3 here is CASSLDRFHNSPLHF. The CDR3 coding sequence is TGTGCCAGCAGCCTGGACAGGTTCCATAATTCACCCCTCCACTTT.